Each of the 27 T cell receptor beta chains below was sequenced from the same sample in a study of T cells in Graves' hyperthyroidism and ophthalmopathy. There were TCR beta CDR3 regions amplified from RNA transcripts. The HTBI set primed first-round TCR CDR3 RT-PCR. Using its own MiXCR run on the multiplex PCR reads, TCRdb lists one record per CDR3 protein. The sample gives about 300,000 distinct CDR3 sequences, about an eighth of which show up once; roughly 7.5% is in the top ten. The sequencing sample was made of blood. The receptors here all came from a woman under 40 with Graves' hyperthyroidism that later progressed to Graves' ophthalmopathy.

V usage is TRBV15 and J usage is TRBJ1-1, with no clear D. V lost 3 bases and J 6 bases, leaving 14 bases between the germline ends. This CDR3 has 14 residues. In germline, CDR1 is LNHNV, CDR2 YYDKDF (reference sequence). CDR3: CATSSPGEFAEAFF. DNA of the CDR3: TGTGCCACCAGCAGCCCCGGGGAGTTCGCTGAAGCTTTCTTT. The variable domain in full, with the rest retrieved from reference TRBV15 and TRBJ1-1, is DAMVIQNPRYQVTQFGKPVTLSCSQTLNHNVMYWYQQKSSQAPKLLFHYYDKDFNNEADTPDNFQSRRPNTSFCFLDIRSPGLGDTAMYLCATSSPGEFAEAFFGQGTRLTVV.

This clonotype showed up many times. The V call is TRBV6-1, the J call TRBJ2-3, with D possibly being TRBD1 (6 bases). CDR3 length: 16 amino acids. The germline V gene encodes CDR1 MNHNS and CDR2 SASEGT. V shed 6 bases and J shed 0 bases, with 16 bases lying between them. The CDR3 loop reads CASRPRGQISTDTQYF. CDR3 bases: TGTGCCAGCAGACCCCGTGGACAGATAAGCACAGATACGCAGTATTTT.

This clonotype was observed many times. The J gene is TRBJ2-5, the V gene TRBV7-6; 10 nucleotides line up with TRBD2. CDR1 is SGHVS and CDR2 is FNYEAQ in the germline V gene. Trimming at V came to 1 base and at J to 0 bases, leaving 8 bases not matched to a gene. The CDR3 has 18 residues. The CDR3: CASSLELAGEMNQETQYF. CDR3 bases: TGTGCCAGCAGCTTAGAGCTAGCGGGAGAGATGAACCAAGAGACCCAGTACTTC.

This clonotype showed up many times. V usage is TRBV6-2 or TRBV6-3 and J usage is TRBJ2-1; D perhaps matches TRBD2 (6 bases). The V end lost 10 bases, the J end lost 7 bases, and 26 bases lay between the germline ends. The CDR3 extends over 16 amino acids. Germline V CDR1 and CDR2: MNHEY, SVGEGT. The DNA for the CDR3 is TGTGCCAAGGAGGGAGCGGGCTCTCCTGGGGAGAATGAGCAGTTCTTC. Encoded protein: CAKEGAGSPGENEQFF.

The rearrangement joins TRBV10-3 to TRBJ2-2; 9 bases agree with TRBD2. J lost 5 bases, V lost 7 bases, and 5 bases had no gene match. The CDR3 is 14 residues long. CDR1 and CDR2 (germline): ENHRY, SYGVKD. CDR3 residues: CAITRTSETGELFF. In nucleotides, the CDR3 is TGTGCCATCACAAGGACTAGCGAGACCGGGGAGCTGTTTTTT.

In the case of this clonotype: Relative to the germline gene, one junction end is altered; a read error may explain this. J is TRBJ2-7 and V is TRBV3-1; unclear D gene. Per the germline V gene, CDR1 is LGHDT and CDR2 is YNNKEL (reference sequence). The CDR3 totals 13 residues. This chain's CDR3 is CTSYQSGSYEQYF. The CDR3 region has the DNA TGTACCAGCTATCAATCAGGCTCCTACGAGCAGTACTTC.

V is TRBV20-1 and J is TRBJ2-1; 15 nucleotides line up with TRBD2. V was pared by 3 bases and J by 0 bases, with 9 bases of the junction left unmatched. In germline, CDR1 is DFQATT, CDR2 SNEGSKA (reference sequence). This CDR3 has 19 residues. The CDR3 coding sequence is TGCAGTGCTAGGGGTGGACTAGCGGGAGGGCTAACCTCCTACAATGAGCAGTTCTTC. This translates into CSARGGLAGGLTSYNEQFF.

Ten or more counts support this clonotype. V usage is TRBV28 and J usage is TRBJ2-7; no clear D. CDR3 size: 13 residues. Deletions cut 6 bases from V and 3 bases from J, with 12 bases between. Looked up from germline, CDR1 is MDHEN and CDR2 is SYDVKM. The CDR3 DNA is TGTGCCAGCAGCCGACCTGGGGACTACGAGCAGTACTTC. Translated, it gives CASSRPGDYEQYF.

This clonotype was seen many times. The genes are TRBV18 and TRBJ2-7; no reliable D call. Germline V gene sequence: CDR1 KGHSH, CDR2 LQKENI. The CDR3 is made up of 14 amino acids. V shed 0 bases and J shed 6 bases, with 12 bases lying between them. The DNA for the CDR3 is TGTGCCAGCTCACCACCGGGTAGGCCCGGCGAGCAGTACTTC. It translates to CASSPPGRPGEQYF. Full variable domain (rest looked up from reference TRBV18 and TRBJ2-7): NAGVMQNPRHLVRRRGQEARLRCSPMKGHSHVYWYRQLPEEGLKFMVYLQKENIIDESGMPKERFSAEFPKEGPSILRIQQVVRGDSAAYFCASSPPGRPGEQYFGPGTRLTVT.

This clonotype was counted between two and nine times. V usage is TRBV25-1 and J usage is TRBJ2-3, with TRBD1 matching over 9 bases. CDR3 length: 14 residues. Germline values: CDR1 MGHDK, CDR2 SYGVNS. J gave up 4 bases and V 6 bases, and 5 bases lay outside the gene matches. The CDR3 nucleotides are TGTGCCAGCAGAGCCGGGACAGGGTCAGATACGCAGTATTTT. As protein: CASRAGTGSDTQYF.

This clonotype was counted many times. The gene calls are TRBV20-1 and TRBJ2-3, with a possible D match to TRBD2 (6 bases). The V end lost 1 base, the J end lost 3 bases, and 14 bases lay between the germline ends. CDR3 size: 15 residues. Looked up from germline, CDR1 is DFQATT and CDR2 is SNEGSKA (reference sequence). CDR3 protein: CSARGLEGRTDTQYF. The CDR3 DNA sequence: TGCAGTGCTAGAGGTCTGGAGGGTAGAACAGATACGCAGTATTTT.

This clonotype was picked up many times. The gene calls are TRBV18 and TRBJ2-7, with 9 bases aligning to TRBD1. In germline, CDR1 is KGHSH, CDR2 LQKENI. CDR3 length: 14 amino acids. Unmatched junction bases numbered 8, after V lost 5 bases and J lost 6 bases. CDR3 loop: CASSGRDRVTEQYF. Written as DNA, the CDR3 is TGTGCCAGCTCAGGCCGGGACAGGGTAACCGAGCAGTACTTC.

This clonotype was counted ten times or more. In nucleotides, the CDR3 is TGTGCCAGCAGGGACAGTTCGGGGGGCTCTGGAAACACCATATATTTT. Translation gives CASRDSSGGSGNTIYF. The chain has TRBV28 and TRBJ1-3; D might be TRBD1 (6 bases). In germline, CDR1 is MDHEN, CDR2 SYDVKM. The V gene lost 6 bases and the J gene lost 0 bases, with 15 bases spanning the gap. This CDR3 has 16 residues. The whole variable domain, remainder taken from reference TRBV28 and TRBJ1-3, is DVKVTQSSRYLVKRTGEKVFLECVQDMDHENMFWYRQDPGLGLRLIYFSYDVKMKEKGDIPEGYSVSREKKERFSLILESASTNQTSMYLCASRDSSGGSGNTIYFGEGSWLTVV.

This clonotype was counted ten times or more. This chain connects TRBV11-2 to TRBJ2-7; 9 bases map to TRBD2. The CDR3 spans 15 residues. Germline values: CDR1 SGHAT, CDR2 FQNNGV. The junction had 12 bases not matched to a gene; V was cut back by 9 bases and J by 3 bases. The CDR3 bases are TGTGCCAGTAAGGGATCCGCGGGAGGGTTCTACGAGCAGTACTTC. As protein: CASKGSAGGFYEQYF.

This clonotype was recorded a few times. V usage is TRBV6-5 and J usage is TRBJ2-3, with 9 bases that match TRBD1. CDR1 and CDR2 (germline): MNHEY, SVGAGI. The CDR3 contains 16 residues. V gave up 1 base and J gave up 2 bases; unmatched junction bases: 4. The CDR3 spells CASSYYGQGSTDTQYF. The CDR3 DNA sequence: TGTGCCAGCAGTTACTATGGACAGGGGTCCACAGATACGCAGTATTTT.

The table lists this clonotype with many counts. The chain links TRBV15 to TRBJ2-1, with 8 positions matching TRBD1. The germline V gene encodes CDR1 LNHNV and CDR2 YYDKDF (reference sequence). Trimming took 3 bases from V and 3 from J; bases not matched to a gene: 7. The CDR3 has 16 residues. The CDR3 spells CATSSSGGYYYNEQFF. The CDR3 DNA is TGTGCCACCAGCAGCTCAGGGGGCTACTACTACAATGAGCAGTTCTTC.

Notes on this clonotype: Being one base from a much bigger clone, this may be a read error. V usage is TRBV5-1 and J usage is TRBJ2-3, with 15 bases matching TRBD2. This CDR3 is built from 19 residues. CDR1 and CDR2 from the germline V gene are SGHRS and YFSETQ. Trimming cost V 1 base and J 4 bases; bases outside gene matches: 10. The CDR3 loop reads CASSLTAWTSGRAADTQYF. The CDR3 nucleotides read TGCGCCAGCAGCTTGACGGCTTGGACTAGCGGGAGGGCCGCAGATACGCAGTATTTT.

There are a few counts of this clonotype. The chain recombines TRBV6-2 or TRBV6-3 with TRBJ1-1; D might be TRBD1 (5 bases). Germline assignment: CDR1 MNHEY and CDR2 SVGEGT. V lost 6 bases and J 0 bases, leaving 20 bases between the germline ends. The CDR3 contains 17 residues. The chain's CDR3 is CASSLGRGAPMNTEAFF. CDR3 DNA sequence: TGTGCCAGCAGCCTGGGAAGAGGGGCCCCCATGAACACTGAAGCTTTCTTT.

At least ten counts were recorded for this clonotype. The CDR3 nucleotides read TGCAGTGGTTGTCCGGTTGACACAGATACGCAGTATTTT. Protein product: CSGCPVDTDTQYF. The chain couples TRBV20-1 to TRBJ2-3; D is ambiguous. This CDR3 is built from 13 residues. V lost 7 bases to trimming and J lost 2 bases, with 13 bases between them. Germline V gene sequence: CDR1 DFQATT, CDR2 SNEGSKA (reference sequence).

In this sample, this clonotype turned up many times. The genes are TRBV4-2 and TRBJ2-7, with unresolved D. V shed 2 bases and J shed 1 base, with 9 bases lying between them. The CDR3 contains 14 residues. The germline CDR1 and CDR2 sequences are LGHNA and YNFKEQ. This chain's CDR3 is CASSQTDGSYEQYF. CDR3 DNA sequence: TGTGCCAGCAGCCAAACGGACGGATCCTACGAGCAGTACTTC.

The V and J genes are TRBV9 and TRBJ2-1; weak D call: TRBD1 (5 bases). This CDR3 spans 18 amino acids. Trimming removed 0 bases at V and 0 bases at J, with 16 bases between. The germline CDR1 and CDR2 sequences are SGDLS and YYNGEE. The CDR3: CASSVVRQPYRSYNEQFF. In DNA form, the CDR3 reads TGTGCCAGCAGCGTAGTCCGACAGCCTTACCGCTCCTACAATGAGCAGTTCTTC.

This clonotype was seen repeatedly, ten times or more. This chain joins TRBV6-1 and TRBJ1-1; maybe TRBD1 (5 bases). V was trimmed by 8 bases and J by 4 bases, leaving 20 bases between them. Germline assignment: CDR1 MNHNS and CDR2 SASEGT. This CDR3 has 15 amino acids. CDR3: CASAETRGIGTEAFF. The CDR3, as DNA: TGTGCCAGCGCCGAAACGAGGGGTATAGGCACTGAAGCTTTCTTT.

The table lists this clonotype with many counts. V gene TRBV7-2 combines with J gene TRBJ1-2; D perhaps matches TRBD1 (6 bases). Germline V gene data show CDR1 as SGHTA and CDR2 as FQGNSA. Trimming took 1 base from V and 3 from J, leaving 12 bases between them. The CDR3 is made up of 15 amino acids. CDR3 protein: CASSLGAGVDYGYTF. For the CDR3, the DNA is TGTGCCAGCAGCTTAGGAGCAGGGGTGGACTATGGCTACACCTTC.

The chain is built from TRBV6-1 and TRBJ1-2; D gene unclear. This CDR3 is built from 15 residues. V lost 6 bases to trimming and J lost 8 bases, with 22 bases between them. In germline, CDR1 is MNHNS, CDR2 SASEGT. The CDR3 spells CASSDLFTDHGGYTF. The CDR3 DNA reads as TGTGCCAGCAGCGATCTATTTACAGACCACGGAGGCTACACCTTC.

This clonotype was found many times. V usage is TRBV12-3 or TRBV12-4 and J usage is TRBJ1-1, with D tentatively TRBD1 (6 bases). CDR3 length equals 18 residues. Trimming stripped 1 base from V and 4 bases from J, with 22 bases between. In DNA, the CDR3 is TGTGCCAGCAGTTTAGGCTTTTGGGGTAGGGGGGAGGCCACTGAAGCTTTCTTT. Translated, it gives CASSLGFWGRGEATEAFF.

This clonotype was counted at least ten times. The genes are TRBV20-1 and TRBJ2-1, with TRBD2 matching 9 bases. V shed 5 bases and J 6 bases; nucleotides not matched to a gene: 11. The CDR3 length is 15 residues. Germline V gene data show CDR1 as DFQATT and CDR2 as SNEGSKA (reference sequence). CDR3 bases: TGCAGTGCTCCCATAGGGCTAGCGGGACTCAATGAGCAGTTCTTC. This sequence encodes CSAPIGLAGLNEQFF.

At least ten counts were recorded for this clonotype. The rearrangement links TRBV12-3 or TRBV12-4 to TRBJ1-6, with D hard to call. CDR3 size: 16 residues. The ends were cut back, 6 bases at V and 4 bases at J, with 16 bases in the middle. For the CDR3, the DNA is TGTGCCAGCAGCCCGGGCCGTGCCGAGTATAATTCACCCCTCCACTTT. Amino acids: CASSPGRAEYNSPLHF.